This entry lists 18 T cell receptor beta chains sequenced from one sample in a study of OX40 agonist ivuxolimab in advanced cancers. Profiled with immunoSEQ multiplex PCR; TCRdb holds only in-frame clones, not every one. Of about 83,000 clones in the sample, around 86% were seen once. Sequences were derived from CD4+ or CD8+ T cells sorted from blood, sampled in a trial of the OX40 agonist ivuxolimab. The receptor set was obtained from an adult with an advanced solid tumor such as melanoma, head and neck, liver or kidney cancer.

The sample holds one count of this clone. The genes are TRBV5-1 and TRBJ1-2; TRBD1 aligns across 7 bases. Germline CDR1 and CDR2: SGHRS and YFSETQ. J gave up 4 bases and V 4 bases, and 7 bases lay outside the gene matches. The CDR3 has 14 residues. CDR3 coding DNA: TGCGCCAGCAGCCAAACAGGGGTGGGCTATGGCTACACCTTC. Its protein product is CASSQTGVGYGYTF.

The genes are TRBV25-1 and TRBJ1-1; no definite D call. Germline values: CDR1 MGHDK, CDR2 SYGVNS. The CDR3 sequence is 12 residues long. Trimming pared 5 bases from V and 8 bases from J, leaving 12 bases between. CDR3 DNA sequence: TGTGCCAGCAGTTCCCAGGCTCGCGAAGCTTTCTTT. This gives the protein CASSSQAREAFF.

The chain recombines TRBV6-1 with TRBJ2-7, with D possibly being TRBD2 (7 bases). Looked up from germline, CDR1 is MNHNS and CDR2 is SASEGT. The V end lost 7 bases, the J end lost 0 bases, and 16 bases lay between the germline ends. This CDR3 region has 15 residues. CDR3 in DNA: TGTGCCAGCACCCATGGTCGGGGGGCCTCCTACGAGCAGTACTTC. Protein: CASTHGRGASYEQYF.

The chain links TRBV9 to TRBJ1-3; D not certain. Trimming cost V 3 bases and J 1 base, with 14 bases left between them. CDR3 length: 16 amino acids. Germline CDR1 and CDR2: SGDLS and YYNGEE. The CDR3 sequence is CASSATARVSGNTIYF. The CDR3 nucleotides read TGTGCCAGCAGCGCCACCGCGAGGGTTTCTGGAAACACCATATATTTT.

The chain has TRBV30 and TRBJ1-2; TRBD1 is a possible D gene (5 bases). Germline CDR1 GTSNPN, CDR2 SVGIG (reference sequence). The CDR3 is 13 residues long. Trimming stripped 8 bases from V and 8 bases from J, with 21 bases between. The CDR3 spells CARTRIGEWGYTF. The DNA of the CDR3 is TGTGCCCGGACAAGGATCGGGGAGTGGGGCTACACCTTC.

This rearrangement joins TRBV7-2 to TRBJ2-6; D unclear. The V end was cut by 5 bases, the J end by 2 bases, with 4 bases between. Germline V gene data show CDR1 as SGHTA and CDR2 as FQGNSA. The CDR3 has 13 residues. The CDR3 bases are TGTGCCAGCAGCGGGGCTGGGGCCAACGTCCTGACTTTC. Protein sequence: CASSGAGANVLTF.

The chain employs TRBV5-1 and TRBJ2-7, with no clear D. This CDR3 spans 14 amino acids. The V end lost 0 bases, the J end lost 2 bases, and 9 bases lay between the germline ends. Germline CDR1 and CDR2: SGHRS and YFSETQ. The CDR3, as DNA: TGCGCCAGCAGCTTGGCGAGCCAGGCCTACGAGCAGTACTTC. Protein: CASSLASQAYEQYF.

CDR3 sequence: CASSLEGLYGYTF. CDR3 sequence (DNA): TGTGCCAGCAGCTTGGAGGGGCTTTATGGCTACACCTTC. This sequence joins TRBV5-8 and TRBJ1-2, with D possibly TRBD1 on 5 matching bases. Germline V gives CDR1 SGHTS, CDR2 YDEGEE. Trimming stripped 0 bases from V and 5 bases from J, with 8 bases between. The CDR3 is made up of 13 amino acids.

The V call is TRBV10-3, the J call TRBJ1-3; D is undetermined. V lost 3 bases and J 4 bases, leaving 10 bases between the germline ends. Germline V gene lookup returns CDR1 ENHRY and CDR2 SYGVKD. The CDR3 consists of 14 residues. Here the CDR3 reads CAISDTGSGNTIYF. The CDR3, as DNA: TGTGCCATCAGTGATACTGGGTCCGGAAACACCATATATTTT.

The V and J genes are TRBV2 and TRBJ2-6; D unresolved. V lost 2 bases to trimming and J lost 0 bases, with 5 bases between them. Germline lookup yields CDR1 SNHLY and CDR2 FYNNEI. CDR3 length: 15 amino acids. The CDR3 DNA reads as TGTGCCAGCAGTGAACAGGTCTCTGGGGCCAACGTCCTGACTTTC. Protein: CASSEQVSGANVLTF.

The chain recombines TRBV23-1 with TRBJ2-1; 8 bases match TRBD1. TRBV23-1 is known as an ORF, though its function is uncertain. The CDR3 contains 16 residues. The V gene end was trimmed by 3 bases and the J gene end by 1 base; junction bases not matched to a gene: 5. CDR3 in amino acids: CASSQTGARSYNEQFF. The CDR3 DNA sequence: TGCGCCAGCAGTCAGACAGGGGCAAGGTCCTACAATGAGCAGTTCTTC.

The chain is built from TRBV7-2 and TRBJ1-4; D might be TRBD1 (5 bases). The CDR3 contains 14 residues. Between the trimmed V and J ends, which lost 2 bases and 4 bases, there was a span of 8 bases. Germline V CDR1 and CDR2: SGHTA, FQGNSA. The CDR3 region has the DNA TGTGCCAGCAGCTTACGGGGCAGTAATGAAAAACTGTTTTTT. Protein product: CASSLRGSNEKLFF.

This clone was observed a single time. The genes are TRBV11-2 and TRBJ2-7; 8 bases agree with TRBD1. Trimming removed 0 bases from V and 3 bases from J; junction bases left unmatched: 10. Germline V gives CDR1 SGHAT, CDR2 FQNNGV. This CDR3 is 17 amino acids long. The CDR3 DNA is TGTGCCAGCAGCTTAGATAAGGGGACAGGTGTTCTCTACGAGCAGTACTTC. Amino acids: CASSLDKGTGVLYEQYF.

The chain joins TRBV19 to TRBJ2-1; D call uncertain. Germline V gene data show CDR1 as LNHDA and CDR2 as SQIVND (reference sequence). V dropped 10 bases and J dropped 3 bases, with 10 bases sitting between them. This CDR3 region has 12 residues. Written as DNA, the CDR3 is TGTGCCACCCTGGGGTACTACAATGAGCAGTTCTTC. It yields the protein CATLGYYNEQFF.

In nucleotides, the CDR3 is TGTGCCAGCTCAACACGTCCCGGGACAGGGGGGAACACCGGGGAGCTGTTTTTT. It encodes CASSTRPGTGGNTGELFF. The chain couples TRBV18 to TRBJ2-2; TRBD1 aligns across 11 bases. The CDR3 runs 18 residues. J gave up 1 base and V 5 bases, and 9 bases lay outside the gene matches. Germline CDR1 reads KGHSH; CDR2 reads LQKENI.

The chain joins TRBV19 to TRBJ1-6, with 8 bases matching TRBD1. The CDR3 covers 13 residues. Looked up from germline, CDR1 is LNHDA and CDR2 is SQIVND (reference sequence). J gave up 7 bases and V 5 bases, and 1 base lay outside the gene matches. As DNA, the CDR3 is TGTGCCAGTAGTCGACAGGGGAATTCACCCCTCCACTTT. It yields the protein CASSRQGNSPLHF.

The chain couples TRBV9 to TRBJ1-2; no reliable D call. The germline V gene has CDR1 SGDLS and CDR2 YYNGEE. V lost 4 bases, J lost 0 bases, and 13 bases lay in between. The CDR3 totals 15 residues. CDR3 nucleotide sequence: TGTGCCAGCAGCCCCTGGGAGGCCCCTAACTATGGCTACACCTTC. Its protein product is CASSPWEAPNYGYTF.

The V call is TRBV11-2, the J call TRBJ1-6; D unresolved. CDR1 SGHAT and CDR2 FQNNGV come from the germline V gene. Trimming shortened V by 0 bases and J by 7 bases, and 10 bases separated the two germline ends. There are 15 residues in the CDR3. CDR3 in DNA: TGTGCCAGCAGCTTAGACAGTCCCCCAAATTCACCCCTCCACTTT. Translated, it gives CASSLDSPPNSPLHF. Drawing the rest from reference TRBV11-2 and TRBJ1-6, the complete variable domain is EAGVAQSPRYKIIEKRQSVAFWCNPISGHATLYWYQQILGQGPKLLIQFQNNGVVDDSQLPKDRFSAERLKGVDSTLKIQPAKLEDSAVYLCASSLDSPPNSPLHFGNGTRLTVT.